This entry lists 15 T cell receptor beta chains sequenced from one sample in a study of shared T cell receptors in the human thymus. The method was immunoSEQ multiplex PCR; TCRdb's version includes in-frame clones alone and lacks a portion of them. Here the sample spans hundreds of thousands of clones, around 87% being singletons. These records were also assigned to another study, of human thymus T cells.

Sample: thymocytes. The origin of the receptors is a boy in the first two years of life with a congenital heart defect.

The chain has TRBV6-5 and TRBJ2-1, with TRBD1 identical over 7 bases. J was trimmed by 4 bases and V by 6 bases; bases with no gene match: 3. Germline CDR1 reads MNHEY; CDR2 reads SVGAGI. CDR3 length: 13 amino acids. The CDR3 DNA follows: TGTGCCAGCAGGACAGGGTCATACAATGAGCAGTTCTTC. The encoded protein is CASRTGSYNEQFF.

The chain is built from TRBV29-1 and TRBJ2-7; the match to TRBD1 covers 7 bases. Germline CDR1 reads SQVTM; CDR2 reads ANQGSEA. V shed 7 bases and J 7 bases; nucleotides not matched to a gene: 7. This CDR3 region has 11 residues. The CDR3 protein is CSGRQGKEQYF. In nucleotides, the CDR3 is TGCAGCGGACGACAGGGTAAAGAGCAGTACTTC.

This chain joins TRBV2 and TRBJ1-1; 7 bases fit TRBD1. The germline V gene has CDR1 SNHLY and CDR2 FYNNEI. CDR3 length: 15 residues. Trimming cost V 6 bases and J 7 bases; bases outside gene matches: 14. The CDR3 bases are TGTGCCAGCAGCGAAAAAAAGGGACAGAAGCTTGAAGCTTTCTTT. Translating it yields CASSEKKGQKLEAFF.

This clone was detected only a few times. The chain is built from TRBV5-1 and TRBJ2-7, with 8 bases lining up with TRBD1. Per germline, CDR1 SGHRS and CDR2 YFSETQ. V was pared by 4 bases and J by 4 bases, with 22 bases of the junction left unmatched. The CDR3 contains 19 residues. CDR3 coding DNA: TGCGCCAGCAGCCTGCTCAGGGGGCAGGGTCCGTATCCGTTATACGAGCAGTACTTC. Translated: CASSLLRGQGPYPLYEQYF.

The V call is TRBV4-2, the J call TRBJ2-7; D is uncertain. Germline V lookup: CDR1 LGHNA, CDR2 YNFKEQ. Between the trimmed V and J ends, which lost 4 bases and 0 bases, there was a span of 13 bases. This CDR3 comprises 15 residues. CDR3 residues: CASSLELINSYEQYF. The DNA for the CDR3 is TGTGCCAGCAGCCTGGAGCTGATCAACTCCTACGAGCAGTACTTC.

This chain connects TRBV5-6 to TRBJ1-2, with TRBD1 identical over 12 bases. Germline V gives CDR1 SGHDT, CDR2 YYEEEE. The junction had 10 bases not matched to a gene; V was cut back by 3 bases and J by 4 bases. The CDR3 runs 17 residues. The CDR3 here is CASSSTRDRGRGYGYTF. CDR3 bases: TGTGCCAGCAGCTCAACCCGGGACAGGGGGCGCGGCTATGGCTACACCTTC.

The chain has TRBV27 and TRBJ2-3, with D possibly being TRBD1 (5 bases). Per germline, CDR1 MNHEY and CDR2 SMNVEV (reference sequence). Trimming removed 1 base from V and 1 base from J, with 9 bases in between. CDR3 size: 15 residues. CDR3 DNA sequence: TGTGCCAGCAGTTTATTCAGCAGGGGCACAGATACGCAGTATTTT. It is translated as CASSLFSRGTDTQYF.

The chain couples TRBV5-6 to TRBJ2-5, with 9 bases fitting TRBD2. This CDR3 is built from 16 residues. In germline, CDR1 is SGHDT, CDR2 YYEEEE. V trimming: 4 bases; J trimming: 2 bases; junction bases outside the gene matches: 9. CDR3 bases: TGTGCCAGCAGCCCATGGACTAGCGCTATACAAGAGACCCAGTACTTC. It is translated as CASSPWTSAIQETQYF.

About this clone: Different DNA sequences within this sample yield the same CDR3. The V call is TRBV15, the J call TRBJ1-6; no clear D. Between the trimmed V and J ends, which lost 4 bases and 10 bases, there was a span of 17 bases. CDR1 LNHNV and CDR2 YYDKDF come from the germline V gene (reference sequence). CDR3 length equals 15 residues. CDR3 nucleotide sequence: TGTGCCACCAGCACCCCGGGGAGATTTGGCTCACCCCTCCACTTT. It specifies CATSTPGRFGSPLHF.

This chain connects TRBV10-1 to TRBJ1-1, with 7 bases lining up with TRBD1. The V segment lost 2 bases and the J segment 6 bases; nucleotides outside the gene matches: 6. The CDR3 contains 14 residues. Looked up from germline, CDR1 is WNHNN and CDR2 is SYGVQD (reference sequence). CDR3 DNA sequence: TGCGCCAGCAGTGAGCACAGGGGACCCGCTGAAGCTTTCTTT. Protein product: CASSEHRGPAEAFF.

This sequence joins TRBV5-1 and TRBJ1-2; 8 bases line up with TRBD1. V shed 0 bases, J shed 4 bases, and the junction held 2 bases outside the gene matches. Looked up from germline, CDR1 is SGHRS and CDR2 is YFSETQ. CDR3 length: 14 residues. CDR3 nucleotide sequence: TGCGCCAGCAGCTTGGGACAGGGGTTCTATGGCTACACCTTC. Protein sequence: CASSLGQGFYGYTF.

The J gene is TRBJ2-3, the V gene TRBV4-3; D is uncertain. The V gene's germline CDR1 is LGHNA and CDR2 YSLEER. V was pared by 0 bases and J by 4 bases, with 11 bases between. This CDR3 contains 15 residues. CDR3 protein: CASSQDGRGPDTQYF. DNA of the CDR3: TGCGCCAGCAGCCAAGATGGTCGAGGCCCAGATACGCAGTATTTT.

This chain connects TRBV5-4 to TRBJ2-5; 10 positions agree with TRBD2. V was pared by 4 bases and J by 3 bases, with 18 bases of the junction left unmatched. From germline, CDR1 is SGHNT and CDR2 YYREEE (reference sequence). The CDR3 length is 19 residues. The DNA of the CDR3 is TGTGCCAGCAGCCCCAGAGGACTAGCGGCCCCTCAGTGGGAAGAGACCCAGTACTTC. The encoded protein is CASSPRGLAAPQWEETQYF.

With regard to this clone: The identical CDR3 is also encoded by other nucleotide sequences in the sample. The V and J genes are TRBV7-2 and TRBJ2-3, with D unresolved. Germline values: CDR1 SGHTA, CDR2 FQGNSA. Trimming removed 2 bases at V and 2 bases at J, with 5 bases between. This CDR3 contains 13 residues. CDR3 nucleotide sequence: TGTGCCAGCAGCTTAAGCTCCACAGATACGCAGTATTTT. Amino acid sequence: CASSLSSTDTQYF.

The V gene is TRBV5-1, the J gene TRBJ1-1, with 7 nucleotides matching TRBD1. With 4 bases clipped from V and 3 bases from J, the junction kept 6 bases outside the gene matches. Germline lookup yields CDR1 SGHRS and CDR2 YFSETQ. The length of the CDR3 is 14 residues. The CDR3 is CASSRTGADTEAFF. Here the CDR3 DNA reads TGCGCCAGCAGCCGCACAGGGGCCGACACTGAAGCTTTCTTT.